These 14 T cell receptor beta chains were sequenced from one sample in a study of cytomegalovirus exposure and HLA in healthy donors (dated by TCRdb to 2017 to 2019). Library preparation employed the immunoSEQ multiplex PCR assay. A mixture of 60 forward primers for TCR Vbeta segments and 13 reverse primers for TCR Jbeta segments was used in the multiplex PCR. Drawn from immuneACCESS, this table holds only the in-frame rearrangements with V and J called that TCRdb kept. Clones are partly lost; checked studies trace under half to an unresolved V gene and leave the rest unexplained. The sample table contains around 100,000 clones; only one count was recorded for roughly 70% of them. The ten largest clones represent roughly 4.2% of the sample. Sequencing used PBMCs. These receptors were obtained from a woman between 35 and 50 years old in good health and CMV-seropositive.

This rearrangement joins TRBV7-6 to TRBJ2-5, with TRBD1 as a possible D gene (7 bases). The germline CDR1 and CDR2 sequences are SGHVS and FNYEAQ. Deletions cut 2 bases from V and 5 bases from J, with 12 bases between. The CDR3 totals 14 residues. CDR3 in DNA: TGTGCCAGCAGCTTAATGCAGGGGGGTGAGACCCAGTACTTC. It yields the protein CASSLMQGGETQYF. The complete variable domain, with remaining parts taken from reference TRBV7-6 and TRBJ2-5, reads GAGVSQSPRYKVTKRGQDVALRCDPISGHVSLYWYRQALGQGPEFLTYFNYEAQQDKSGLPNDRFSAERPEGSISTLTIQRTEQRDSAMYRCASSLMQGGETQYFGPGTRLLVL.

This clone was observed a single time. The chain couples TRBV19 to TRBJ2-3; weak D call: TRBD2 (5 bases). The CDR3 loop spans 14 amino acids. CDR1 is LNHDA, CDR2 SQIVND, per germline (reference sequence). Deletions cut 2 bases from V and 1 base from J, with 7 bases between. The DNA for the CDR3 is TGTGCCAGTAGTATAAGCGGACGCACAGATACGCAGTATTTT. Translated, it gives CASSISGRTDTQYF.

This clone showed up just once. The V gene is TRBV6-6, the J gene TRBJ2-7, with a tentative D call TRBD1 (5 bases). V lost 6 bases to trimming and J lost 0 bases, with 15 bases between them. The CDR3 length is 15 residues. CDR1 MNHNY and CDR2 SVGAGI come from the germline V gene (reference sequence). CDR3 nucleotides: TGTGCCAGCAGCCCGCCAGGGTCCAGCTCCTACGAGCAGTACTTC. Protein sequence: CASSPPGSSSYEQYF.

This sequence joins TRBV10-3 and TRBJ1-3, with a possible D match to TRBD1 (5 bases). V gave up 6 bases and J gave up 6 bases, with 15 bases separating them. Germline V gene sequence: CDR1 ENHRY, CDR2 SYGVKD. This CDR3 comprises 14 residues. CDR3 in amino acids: CAIRNTGGENTIYF. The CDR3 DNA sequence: TGTGCCATCAGGAACACGGGGGGTGAAAACACCATATATTTT.

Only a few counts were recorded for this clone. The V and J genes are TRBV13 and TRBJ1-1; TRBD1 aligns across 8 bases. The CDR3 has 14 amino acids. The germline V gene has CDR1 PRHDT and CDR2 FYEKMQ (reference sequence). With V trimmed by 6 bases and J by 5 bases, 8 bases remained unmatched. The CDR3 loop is CASRGGQGGTEAFF. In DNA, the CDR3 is TGTGCCAGCAGGGGCGGACAGGGTGGGACTGAAGCTTTCTTT.

The CDR3 DNA follows: TGTGCCAGCAGTGACTCAGCAGGGGTTTGGGGTGAGCAGTTCTTC. This translates into CASSDSAGVWGEQFF. The V gene is TRBV6-4, the J gene TRBJ2-1; weak D call: TRBD1 (6 bases). The V end lost 0 bases, the J end lost 9 bases, and 15 bases lay between the germline ends. CDR1 and CDR2 from the germline V gene are MRHNA and SNTAGT. The CDR3 consists of 15 residues.

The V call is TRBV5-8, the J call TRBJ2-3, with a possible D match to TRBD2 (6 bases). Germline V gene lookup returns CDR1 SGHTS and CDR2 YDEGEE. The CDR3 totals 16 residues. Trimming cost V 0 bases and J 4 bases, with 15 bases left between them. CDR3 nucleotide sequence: TGTGCCAGCAGCTTGGCCAGGAGAGGAGGGCCAGATACGCAGTATTTT. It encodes CASSLARRGGPDTQYF.

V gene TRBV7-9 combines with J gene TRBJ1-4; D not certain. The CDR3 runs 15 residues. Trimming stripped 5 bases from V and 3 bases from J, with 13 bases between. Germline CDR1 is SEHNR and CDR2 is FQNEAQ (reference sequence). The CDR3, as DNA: TGTGCCAGCAGCACCGGGTGGTCAGCTAATGAAAAACTGTTTTTT. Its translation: CASSTGWSANEKLFF.

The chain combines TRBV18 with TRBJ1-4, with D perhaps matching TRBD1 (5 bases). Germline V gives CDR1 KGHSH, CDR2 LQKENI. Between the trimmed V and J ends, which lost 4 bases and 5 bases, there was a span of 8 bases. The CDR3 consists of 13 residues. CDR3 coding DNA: TGTGCCAGCTCACTCGACAGCAATGAAAAACTGTTTTTT. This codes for CASSLDSNEKLFF.

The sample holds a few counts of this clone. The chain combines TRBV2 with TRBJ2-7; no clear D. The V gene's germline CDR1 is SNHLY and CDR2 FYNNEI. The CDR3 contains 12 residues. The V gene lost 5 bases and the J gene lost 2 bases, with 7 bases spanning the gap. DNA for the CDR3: TGTGCCAGCAGTAAGGAGACCTACGAGCAGTACTTC. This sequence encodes CASSKETYEQYF.

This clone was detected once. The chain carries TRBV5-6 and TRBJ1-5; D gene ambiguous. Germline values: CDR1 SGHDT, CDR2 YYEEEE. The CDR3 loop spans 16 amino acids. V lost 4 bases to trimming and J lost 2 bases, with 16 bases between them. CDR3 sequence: CASSADRELGNQPQHF. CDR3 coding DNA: TGTGCCAGCAGCGCGGACCGAGAACTAGGCAATCAGCCCCAGCATTTT. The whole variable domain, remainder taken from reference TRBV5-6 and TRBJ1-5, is DAGVTQSPTHLIKTRGQQVTLRCSPKSGHDTVSWYQQALGQGPQFIFQYYEEEERQRGNFPDRFSGHQFPNYSSELNVNALLLGDSALYLCASSADRELGNQPQHFGDGTRLSIL.

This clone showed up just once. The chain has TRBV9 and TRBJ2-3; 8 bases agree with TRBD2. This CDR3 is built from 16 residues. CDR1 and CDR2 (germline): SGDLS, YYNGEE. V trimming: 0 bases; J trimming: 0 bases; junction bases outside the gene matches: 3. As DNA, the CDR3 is TGTGCCAGCAGCGTAGGCGCGGGAGGAAGCACAGATACGCAGTATTTT. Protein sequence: CASSVGAGGSTDTQYF.

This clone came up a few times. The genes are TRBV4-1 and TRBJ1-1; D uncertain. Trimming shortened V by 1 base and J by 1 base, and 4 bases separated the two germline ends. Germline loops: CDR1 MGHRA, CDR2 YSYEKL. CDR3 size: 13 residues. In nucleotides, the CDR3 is TGCGCCAGCAGCCAAGGAGGGAACACTGAAGCTTTCTTT. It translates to CASSQGGNTEAFF.

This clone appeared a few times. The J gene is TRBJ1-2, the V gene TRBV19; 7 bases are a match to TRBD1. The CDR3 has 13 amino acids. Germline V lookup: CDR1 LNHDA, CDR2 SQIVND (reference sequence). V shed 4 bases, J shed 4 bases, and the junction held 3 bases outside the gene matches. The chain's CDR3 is CASSTGQIYGYTF. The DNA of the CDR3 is TGTGCCAGTAGTACGGGACAGATCTATGGCTACACCTTC.